This T cell receptor beta chain is drawn from a study of T cell responses to AZD1222 COVID-19 vaccine. V lost 1 base and J lost 4; bases outside the gene matches: 13. The CDR3 is 19 residues long. Germline lookup yields CDR1 LGHNA and CDR2 YNFKEQ. This clone was seen only a few times. Method: immunoSEQ multiplex PCR; TCRdb's copy keeps in-frame clones and lacks some. Of some 110,000 clones listed, about 86% are singletons. The input for sequencing was peripheral blood, taken on day 0 of AZD1222 vaccination. The genes are TRBV4-2 and TRBJ2-2, with TRBD2 identical over 9 bases. The TCR originated in an adult in good health. CDR3 in amino acids: CASSQVGRSGSVSTGELFF. The CDR3 nucleotides read TGTGCCAGCAGCCAAGTTGGGCGTAGCGGGAGCGTAAGCACCGGGGAGCTGTTTTTT.